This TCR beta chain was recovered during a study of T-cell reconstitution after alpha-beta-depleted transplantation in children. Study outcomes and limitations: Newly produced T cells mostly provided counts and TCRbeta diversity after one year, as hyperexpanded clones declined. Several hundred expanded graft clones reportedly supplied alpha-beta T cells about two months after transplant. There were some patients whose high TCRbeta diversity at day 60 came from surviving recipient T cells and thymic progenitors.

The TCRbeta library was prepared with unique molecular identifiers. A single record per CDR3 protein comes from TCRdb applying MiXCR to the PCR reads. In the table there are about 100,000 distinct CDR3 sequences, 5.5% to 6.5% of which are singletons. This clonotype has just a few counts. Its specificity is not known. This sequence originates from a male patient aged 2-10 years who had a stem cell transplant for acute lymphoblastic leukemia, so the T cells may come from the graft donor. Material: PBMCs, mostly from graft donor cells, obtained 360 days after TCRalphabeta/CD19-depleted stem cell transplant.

The CDR3 protein is CASSQDGRGSSYEQYF. In nucleotides, the CDR3 is TGCGCCAGCAGCCAAGACGGGCGGGGCAGCTCCTACGAGCAGTACTTC. The V and J genes are TRBV4-3 and TRBJ2-7, with a tentative D call TRBD2 (6 bases). The CDR3 spans 16 residues. CDR1 and CDR2 from the germline V gene are LGHNA and YSLEER. Between the trimmed V and J ends, which lost 0 bases and 0 bases, there was a span of 12 bases.